This T cell receptor beta chain was captured in a study of shared clonotypes between healthy human individuals. Notes on the study in general: Some clonotypes were shared by all four sorted-subset donors, while others were not shared. The non-shared ones had lower generation probabilities than the shared ones.

Germline CDR1 reads SGDLS; CDR2 reads YYNGEE. The V gene end was trimmed by 4 bases and the J gene end by 2 bases; junction bases not matched to a gene: 9. This CDR3 contains 15 residues. About this clone itself: Its antigen is currently unknown.

Libraries were prepared by immunoSEQ multiplex PCR; TCRdb keeps only in-frame clonotypes and omits some of them. This sample yields a few million clones, of which approximately 92% are seen a single time; over 0.12% belongs to the top ten. This sequence originates from a young man in good health. Sequenced input: naive CD4+ T cells sorted from blood. Subset denoted: CD45RA+ positively selected. The rearrangement links TRBV9 to TRBJ2-7, with 7 bases lining up with TRBD1. The CDR3 sequence: CASSPKGTEPYEQYF. Written as DNA, the CDR3 is TGTGCCAGCAGCCCTAAAGGGACAGAGCCCTACGAGCAGTACTTC.